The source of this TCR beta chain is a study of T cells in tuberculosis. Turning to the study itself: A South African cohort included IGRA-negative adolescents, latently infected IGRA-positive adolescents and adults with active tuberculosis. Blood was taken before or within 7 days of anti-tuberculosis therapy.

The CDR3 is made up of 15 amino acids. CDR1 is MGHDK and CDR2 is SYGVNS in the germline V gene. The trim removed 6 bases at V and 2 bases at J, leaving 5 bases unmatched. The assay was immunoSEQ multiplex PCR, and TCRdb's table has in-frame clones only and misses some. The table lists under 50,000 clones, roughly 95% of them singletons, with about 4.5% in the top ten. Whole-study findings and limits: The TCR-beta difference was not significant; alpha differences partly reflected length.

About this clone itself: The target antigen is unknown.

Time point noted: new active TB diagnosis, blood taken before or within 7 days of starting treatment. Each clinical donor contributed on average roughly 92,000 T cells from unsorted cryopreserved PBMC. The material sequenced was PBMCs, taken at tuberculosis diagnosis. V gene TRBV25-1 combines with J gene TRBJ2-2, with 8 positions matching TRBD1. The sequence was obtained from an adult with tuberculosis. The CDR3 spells CASSLTGDNTGELFF. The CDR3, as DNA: TGTGCCAGCAGCCTGACAGGGGATAACACCGGGGAGCTGTTTTTT.